These 7 T cell receptor beta chains were all obtained from the same sample, sequenced in a study of blood T cell repertoires in COVID-19. Only in-frame clones appear in the TCRdb table, and some are missing; sequencing was by immunoSEQ multiplex PCR. The data show 200,000 to 250,000 clones, about nine tenths seen once. Specimen: peripheral blood. These receptors were collected from a man in his thirties or forties who had recovered from COVID-19.

CDR3 sequence reads: CASSARQGDYGYTF. The CDR3 region has the DNA TGTGCCAGTAGTGCACGACAGGGGGACTATGGCTACACCTTC. This chain joins TRBV19 and TRBJ1-2; 9 bases agree with TRBD1. CDR1 LNHDA and CDR2 SQIVND come from the germline V gene (reference sequence). V shed 5 bases, J shed 3 bases, and the junction held 4 bases outside the gene matches. CDR3 length: 14 residues.

The chain employs TRBV5-6 and TRBJ1-5; a weak D match, TRBD1 (5 bases). Deletions cut 0 bases from V and 5 bases from J, with 12 bases between. CDR1 is SGHDT, CDR2 YYEEEE, per germline. The CDR3 runs 15 residues. CDR3 DNA sequence: TGTGCCAGCAGCTTGGTCGGGGGTAAACATCAGCCCCAGCATTTT. Translated, it gives CASSLVGGKHQPQHF.

The sample holds one count of this clone. The V and J genes are TRBV6-5 and TRBJ2-2, with TRBD1 matching over 9 bases. Germline CDR1 MNHEY, CDR2 SVGAGI. CDR3 length equals 15 residues. The trim removed 6 bases at V and 6 bases at J, leaving 8 bases unmatched. CDR3 protein: CASSLQGARAGELFF. Written as DNA, the CDR3 is TGTGCCAGCAGCTTACAGGGGGCAAGAGCCGGGGAGCTGTTTTTT.

This clone was counted between two and nine times. The chain combines TRBV4-2 with TRBJ2-5; a possible D gene is TRBD2 (5 bases). Germline values: CDR1 LGHNA, CDR2 YNFKEQ. Trimming cost V 0 bases and J 1 base, with 12 bases left between them. This CDR3 spans 16 amino acids. In nucleotides, the CDR3 is TGTGCCAGCAGCCAAGAGCCAGCGGTGAGCCAAGAGACCCAGTACTTC. This encodes CASSQEPAVSQETQYF.

V and J are TRBV5-4 and TRBJ1-1; D perhaps matches TRBD1 (5 bases). This CDR3 region has 13 residues. The germline gives CDR1 SGHNT, CDR2 YYREEE (reference sequence). V was cut by 0 bases and J by 7 bases, with 10 bases left in between. The CDR3 DNA sequence: TGTGCCAGCAGCTTGGGCGGAGGGGTTGAAGCTTTCTTT. Amino acids: CASSLGGGVEAFF. Together with reference TRBV5-4 and TRBJ1-1, the CDR3 gives the full variable domain: ETGVTQSPTHLIKTRGQQVTLRCSSQSGHNTVSWYQQALGQGPQFIFQYYREEENGRGNFPPRFSGLQFPNYSSELNVNALELDDSALYLCASSLGGGVEAFFGQGTRLTVV.

V gene TRBV7-9 combines with J gene TRBJ1-5; tentative D call: TRBD1 (5 bases). This CDR3 contains 14 residues. From germline, CDR1 is SEHNR and CDR2 FQNEAQ (reference sequence). Trimming left V 2 bases short and J 4 bases short, with 9 bases between. The CDR3 DNA sequence: TGTGCCAGCAGCTTATATGGGGGGAATCAGCCCCAGCATTTT. It encodes CASSLYGGNQPQHF.

The chain couples TRBV6-5 to TRBJ2-7; 7 bases agree with TRBD1. V lost 11 bases and J lost 5; bases outside the gene matches: 9. The CDR3 is 12 amino acids. Germline assignment: CDR1 MNHEY and CDR2 SVGAGI. CDR3 residues: CAARLGGNEQYF. The CDR3, as DNA: TGTGCCGCCCGTTTAGGGGGCAACGAGCAGTACTTC.